This T cell receptor beta chain came from a study of early T cells in non-severe SARS-CoV-2 infection listed by TCRdb under 2021. Regarding the research as a whole: Because TCR sequencing was done on bulk RNA from unsorted whole blood, the alpha and beta chains could not be paired. The full study reports these points: Matching against VDJdb was skewed toward anti-spike CD8 responses, likely underestimated virus-specific expansions, and missed private and CD4 specificities.

The library relied on 5' RACE. The data were produced on a NextSeq 500. In the TCR library protocol, unique molecular identifiers were attached to individual cDNA molecules to correct for PCR bias and sequencing error. Both TCR alpha and beta chains were sequenced, and tight co-correlation was observed between alpha and beta sequence abundances in each sample. Under the source paper's analysis protocol: Decombinator V4 was used to annotate the V gene, J gene and CDR3 of the TCR sequences. TCRs were defined as expanded if a significant change between any two time points was detected under a Poisson model with p below 0.0001. TCR abundances were normalised to the total number of TCRs sequenced in each sample and reported as counts per million. TRAV1-2 paired with TRAJ12, TRAJ20 or TRAJ33 defined MAIT TCRs, while TRAV10 paired with TRAJ18 defined iNKT TCRs. VDJdb, accessed on 1 November 2021, was searched for TCRs annotated for CMV, EBV and SARS-CoV-2, and TCRs annotated for more than one antigen were excluded. TCRdb reprocessed the public reads (quality trimming at Q25 with fastp, clone calling with MiXCR) and kept in-frame beta chains. Every CDR3 protein is listed once, alongside the most common genes and DNA of its rows. These V and J calls rely on TCRdb rather than the paper's analysis. Here the sample has tens of thousands of distinct CDR3 sequences; less than 11% occur a single time. In total, the top ten clones hold around 4.1% of the sample.

A note on this clonotype: It has no known antigen specificity. Nothing much larger sits one base from this clone, and base qualities are not available.

This was a case-control study nested in a cohort of healthcare workers in London, UK, who had nasopharyngeal swab PCR tests and blood samples taken every week. Between 23 and 31 March 2020, the week of the UK lockdown, healthcare workers were enrolled and then followed up weekly for as long as 16 weeks. The CDR3, cysteine through phenylalanine, is 14 amino acids long. Kept here is only the CDR3 DNA, which spans 42 bases and is read in frame from base 1. According to the germline V gene (reference sequence), CDR1 reads GTSNPN and CDR2 reads SVGIG. V and J are trimmed by 1 base and 1 base, and the gene matches miss 1 base of the junction.

Recombination joined TRBV30 with TRBJ2-3, and TRBD2 matches 8 of the central bases. The source is an adult who was a healthcare worker with PCR-confirmed SARS-CoV-2 infection or an uninfected control (not recorded which). Sequencing was done on a sample of whole blood. The nucleotide sequence reads TGTGCCTGGAGTGCAGCGGGGGGCACAGATACGCAGTATTTT. This gives the protein CAWSAAGGTDTQYF.